Presented here are 24 T cell receptor beta chains from one specimen sequenced in a study of cytomegalovirus exposure and HLA in healthy donors. This PCR relied on a set of 60 Vbeta primers and 13 Jbeta primers. Profiled with immunoSEQ multiplex PCR; TCRdb holds only in-frame clones, not every one. The sample shows approximately 170,000 clones, around 80% of them seen only once. Source material: PBMCs. The receptors shown here come from a male donor in good health and CMV-seronegative.

This clone was seen a handful of times. The chain has TRBV28 and TRBJ2-7, with a tentative D call TRBD1 (6 bases). Per the germline V gene, CDR1 is MDHEN and CDR2 is SYDVKM. The length of the CDR3 is 12 residues. With 7 bases removed from V and 4 bases from J, the gap between germline ends came to 11 bases. CDR3 sequence: CASKGDRYEQYF. The CDR3 DNA reads TGTGCCAGCAAGGGGGATCGGTACGAGCAGTACTTC.

The chain joins TRBV4-2 to TRBJ2-7; perhaps TRBD2 as D (6 bases). This CDR3 has 14 residues. The V gene lost 1 base and the J gene lost 6 bases, with 13 bases spanning the gap. CDR1 is LGHNA, CDR2 YNFKEQ, per germline. CDR3 nucleotides: TGTGCCAGCAGCCAAGGGGACTCCCGGGCCGAGCAGTACTTC. Its translation: CASSQGDSRAEQYF.

The J gene is TRBJ1-5, the V gene TRBV15; 10 nucleotides match TRBD1. In germline, CDR1 is LNHNV, CDR2 YYDKDF (reference sequence). V was pared by 3 bases and J by 3 bases, with 5 bases of the junction left unmatched. CDR3 length equals 16 residues. DNA of the CDR3: TGTGCCACCAGCAGTATTGGGACAGGGGACAATCAGCCCCAGCATTTT. Protein: CATSSIGTGDNQPQHF.

The chain couples TRBV7-8 to TRBJ2-2; D is uncertain. V was clipped by 10 bases and J by 6 bases, with 6 bases between them. This CDR3 is built from 10 residues. Germline CDR1 and CDR2: SGHVS and FQNEAQ. The CDR3 DNA is TGTGCCACGTCCCCCGGGGAGCTGTTTTTT. Translating it yields CATSPGELFF. Variable domain in full (rest from reference TRBV7-8 and TRBJ2-2): GAGVSQSPRYKVAKRGQDVALRCDPISGHVSLFWYQQALGQGPEFLTYFQNEAQLDKSGLPSDRFFAERPEGSVSTLKIQRTQQEDSAVYLCATSPGELFFGEGSRLTVL.

Comment on this clone: The same CDR3 also results from other DNA sequences found in this sample. The chain links TRBV5-1 to TRBJ2-3; a weak D match, TRBD2 (5 bases). V was clipped by 5 bases and J by 3 bases, with 10 bases between them. Germline CDR1 reads SGHRS; CDR2 reads YFSETQ. The CDR3 has 13 amino acids. CDR3 DNA: TGCGCCAGCAGTCAGAGCGGTACAGATACGCAGTATTTT. This sequence encodes CASSQSGTDTQYF.

In regard to this clone: One end of the junction does not line up with germline, which may come from a read error. V is TRBV18 and J is TRBJ1-6; 7 bases fit TRBD1. This CDR3 contains 14 residues. Germline V CDR1 and CDR2: KGHSH, LQKENI. DNA for the CDR3: TGTGCCAGCACACCTTGGGACAGTAATTCACCCCTCCACTTT. Its protein is CASTPWDSNSPLHF.

The V and J genes are TRBV18 and TRBJ1-5; D might be TRBD1 (6 bases). V lost 6 bases and J lost 0, with 9 bases in between. This CDR3 has 14 amino acids. The germline V gene encodes CDR1 KGHSH and CDR2 LQKENI. CDR3 coding DNA: TGTGCCAGCTCCACAGGGAATAGCAATCAGCCCCAGCATTTT. It encodes CASSTGNSNQPQHF.

This clone was observed a handful of times. The gene calls are TRBV18 and TRBJ1-1, with D maybe TRBD1 (5 bases). Germline CDR1 is KGHSH and CDR2 is LQKENI. CDR3 length equals 13 residues. V was cut by 4 bases and J by 4 bases, with 10 bases left in between. The CDR3 region has the DNA TGTGCCAGCTCACTGGGGAGGGGCACTGAAGCTTTCTTT. Translated, it gives CASSLGRGTEAFF.

The chain links TRBV4-1 to TRBJ1-2; 7 bases match TRBD1. The CDR3 covers 14 residues. With V trimmed by 3 bases and J by 7 bases, 8 bases remained unmatched. The germline gives CDR1 MGHRA, CDR2 YSYEKL. CDR3 residues: CASSQVSGGGGYTF. Here the CDR3 DNA reads TGCGCCAGCAGCCAGGTATCAGGGGGAGGTGGCTACACCTTC.

This chain joins TRBV7-2 and TRBJ1-4, with a tentative D call TRBD1 (5 bases). There are 15 residues in the CDR3. V was pared by 1 base and J by 5 bases, with 11 bases between. In germline, CDR1 is SGHTA, CDR2 FQGNSA. Here the CDR3 reads CASSLVSGLNEKLFF. CDR3 DNA: TGTGCCAGCAGCTTAGTATCAGGGCTGAATGAAAAACTGTTTTTT.

This chain connects TRBV9 to TRBJ2-3; no firm D call. With 0 bases removed from V and 1 base from J, the gap between germline ends came to 12 bases. The length of the CDR3 is 16 residues. Germline V gene lookup returns CDR1 SGDLS and CDR2 YYNGEE. CDR3 DNA: TGTGCCAGCAGCGTAGCTACCGGGTCTGGCACAGATACGCAGTATTTT. Protein: CASSVATGSGTDTQYF.

This chain uses TRBV7-2 with TRBJ2-6, with D unresolved. CDR3 size: 17 residues. Germline lookup yields CDR1 SGHTA and CDR2 FQGNSA. Between the trimmed V and J ends, which lost 1 base and 1 base, there was a span of 11 bases. The CDR3 reads CASSLGSSGSGANVLTF. In DNA form, the CDR3 reads TGTGCCAGCAGCTTAGGGTCCTCAGGATCTGGGGCCAACGTCCTGACTTTC. Looking up the rest from reference TRBV7-2 and TRBJ2-6 gives the full variable domain: GAGVSQSPSNKVTEKGKDVELRCDPISGHTALYWYRQSLGQGLEFLIYFQGNSAPDKSGLPSDRFSAERTGGSVSTLTIQRTQQEDSAVYLCASSLGSSGSGANVLTFGAGSRLTVL.

This chain links TRBV7-2 with TRBJ1-2; 10 bases agree with TRBD1. V shed 5 bases, J shed 4 bases, and the junction held 7 bases outside the gene matches. In germline, CDR1 is SGHTA, CDR2 FQGNSA. This CDR3 is built from 15 residues. The CDR3 is CASSPTGGESYGYTF. In nucleotides, the CDR3 is TGTGCCAGCAGCCCGACAGGGGGCGAATCCTATGGCTACACCTTC.

Only a few counts were recorded for this clone. The chain recombines TRBV5-4 with TRBJ1-5; 7 bases fit TRBD1. The CDR3 is made up of 15 amino acids. CDR1 SGHNT and CDR2 YYREEE come from the germline V gene (reference sequence). V was pared by 0 bases and J by 5 bases, with 5 bases of the junction left unmatched. CDR3 sequence: CASSLGAGGDQPQHF. The CDR3 DNA reads as TGTGCCAGCAGCTTGGGAGCAGGGGGAGATCAGCCCCAGCATTTT.

The V call is TRBV5-8, the J call TRBJ1-5, with D uncertain. The germline gives CDR1 SGHTS, CDR2 YDEGEE. The CDR3 contains 16 residues. Trimming took off 4 bases at V and 0 bases at J, with 14 bases between the two ends. CDR3 bases: TGTGCCAGCAGCCTGGGCGCGGCGGTTAGCAATCAGCCCCAGCATTTT. It is translated as CASSLGAAVSNQPQHF.

The rearrangement uses TRBV19 and TRBJ1-2; D is unclear. There are 15 residues in the CDR3. V lost 3 bases, J lost 0 bases, and 11 bases lay in between. Germline-derived CDR1 and CDR2 are LNHDA and SQIVND (reference sequence). Written as DNA, the CDR3 is TGTGCCAGTAGTATCGCGGCAGACGCTAACTATGGCTACACCTTC. This encodes CASSIAADANYGYTF.

The rearrangement joins TRBV28 to TRBJ1-4; D is perhaps TRBD1 (5 bases). The CDR3 is 13 amino acids. Germline values: CDR1 MDHEN, CDR2 SYDVKM. The V end was cut by 7 bases, the J end by 6 bases, with 12 bases between. The CDR3 DNA reads as TGTGCCAGCAACCGGGGGGGGGATGAAAAACTGTTTTTT. Its protein is CASNRGGDEKLFF.

J is TRBJ2-7 and V is TRBV5-4; 13 nucleotides match TRBD2. CDR3 length equals 16 residues. Germline CDR1 and CDR2: SGHNT and YYREEE (reference sequence). The J segment lost 5 bases and the V segment lost 3 bases, leaving 8 bases of the junction unmatched. The CDR3 reads CASSSFGLAGVDEQYF. The CDR3 nucleotides read TGTGCCAGCAGCTCTTTCGGACTAGCGGGAGTTGACGAGCAGTACTTC. Full variable domain (outside the CDR3, taken from reference TRBV5-4 and TRBJ2-7): ETGVTQSPTHLIKTRGQQVTLRCSSQSGHNTVSWYQQALGQGPQFIFQYYREEENGRGNFPPRFSGLQFPNYSSELNVNALELDDSALYLCASSSFGLAGVDEQYFGPGTRLTVT.

This chain uses TRBV7-9 with TRBJ2-5; TRBD1 matches 8 bases. V lost 5 bases, J lost 5 bases, and 10 bases stayed unmatched. Per germline, CDR1 SEHNR and CDR2 FQNEAQ (reference sequence). This CDR3 has 15 amino acids. As DNA, the CDR3 is TGTGCCAGCAGCCCCAGACAGGGGAGTGCGGAGACCCAGTACTTC. Its protein product is CASSPRQGSAETQYF.

The DNA of the CDR3 is TGCGCCAGCAGCCAAGGATCAGTGTTCACAGATACGCAGTATTTT. Translating gives CASSQGSVFTDTQYF. The J gene is TRBJ2-3, the V gene TRBV4-1; D gene uncertain. The V end lost 1 base, the J end lost 2 bases, and 10 bases lay between the germline ends. The CDR3 has 15 amino acids. CDR1 and CDR2 from the germline V gene are MGHRA and YSYEKL.

The chain uses TRBV15 and TRBJ1-1, with D maybe TRBD1 (5 bases). Germline V gene lookup returns CDR1 LNHNV and CDR2 YYDKDF (reference sequence). V was clipped by 0 bases and J by 7 bases, with 12 bases between them. The CDR3 has 14 residues. The CDR3 region has the DNA TGTGCCACCAGCAGAGACCTAAAGACAGTTGAAGCTTTCTTT. This encodes CATSRDLKTVEAFF. The full variable domain, completed using reference TRBV15 and TRBJ1-1, is DAMVIQNPRYQVTQFGKPVTLSCSQTLNHNVMYWYQQKSSQAPKLLFHYYDKDFNNEADTPDNFQSRRPNTSFCFLDIRSPGLGDTAMYLCATSRDLKTVEAFFGQGTRLTVV.

J is TRBJ2-5 and V is TRBV4-3, with TRBD1 matching 10 bases. The last part of the DNA fits TRBJ2-7 better; the J call may be wrong. The germline V gene encodes CDR1 LGHNA and CDR2 YSLEER. CDR3 length: 18 amino acids. This CDR3 reads CASSFGVLETGGAYEQYF. In DNA form, the CDR3 reads TGCGCCAGCAGCTTCGGCGTTTTAGAGACAGGGGGCGCGTACGAGCAGTACTTC.

This chain uses TRBV7-8 with TRBJ2-4; the D gene is possibly TRBD1 (6 bases). The CDR3 consists of 18 residues. The V end was cut by 5 bases, the J end by 1 base, with 21 bases between. The germline gives CDR1 SGHVS, CDR2 FQNEAQ. CDR3 bases: TGTGCCAGCAGCCCCCTCTTGAGCAGGGGTCTCGCCAAAAACATTCAGTACTTC. Translated: CASSPLLSRGLAKNIQYF.

This clone is termed medium-sized (0.01 to 0.1%). The chain recombines TRBV4-3 with TRBJ2-6; D perhaps matches TRBD1 (5 bases). With 3 bases removed from V and 0 bases from J, the gap between germline ends came to 9 bases. CDR3 length: 16 residues. Germline V gives CDR1 LGHNA, CDR2 YSLEER. Here the CDR3 DNA reads TGCGCCAGCAGCCAGACAGACTTCTCTGGGGCCAACGTCCTGACTTTC. Protein: CASSQTDFSGANVLTF.